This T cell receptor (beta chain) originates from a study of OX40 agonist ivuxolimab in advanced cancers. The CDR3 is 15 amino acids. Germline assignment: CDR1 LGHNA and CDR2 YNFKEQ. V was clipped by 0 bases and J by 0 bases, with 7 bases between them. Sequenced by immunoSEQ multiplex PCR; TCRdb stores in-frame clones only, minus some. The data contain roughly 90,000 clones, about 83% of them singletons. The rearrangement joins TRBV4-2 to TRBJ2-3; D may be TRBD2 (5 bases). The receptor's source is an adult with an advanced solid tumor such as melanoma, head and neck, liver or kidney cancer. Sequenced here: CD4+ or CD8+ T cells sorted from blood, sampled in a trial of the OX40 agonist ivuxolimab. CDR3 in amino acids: CASSQEWTSTDTQYF. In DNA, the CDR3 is TGTGCCAGCAGCCAAGAGTGGACTAGCACAGATACGCAGTATTTT.